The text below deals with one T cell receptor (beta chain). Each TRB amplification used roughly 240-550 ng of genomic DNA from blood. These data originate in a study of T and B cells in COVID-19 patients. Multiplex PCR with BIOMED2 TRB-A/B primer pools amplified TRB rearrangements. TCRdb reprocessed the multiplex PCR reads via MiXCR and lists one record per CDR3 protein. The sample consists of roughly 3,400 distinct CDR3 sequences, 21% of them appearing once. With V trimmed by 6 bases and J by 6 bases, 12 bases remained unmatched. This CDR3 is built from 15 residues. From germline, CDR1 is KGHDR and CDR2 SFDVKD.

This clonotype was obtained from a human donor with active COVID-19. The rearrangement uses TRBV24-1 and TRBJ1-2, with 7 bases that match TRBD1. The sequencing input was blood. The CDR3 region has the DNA TGTGCCACCAGTCCCCCTGACAGGGCGGTTCATGGCTACACCTTC. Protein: CATSPPDRAVHGYTF.